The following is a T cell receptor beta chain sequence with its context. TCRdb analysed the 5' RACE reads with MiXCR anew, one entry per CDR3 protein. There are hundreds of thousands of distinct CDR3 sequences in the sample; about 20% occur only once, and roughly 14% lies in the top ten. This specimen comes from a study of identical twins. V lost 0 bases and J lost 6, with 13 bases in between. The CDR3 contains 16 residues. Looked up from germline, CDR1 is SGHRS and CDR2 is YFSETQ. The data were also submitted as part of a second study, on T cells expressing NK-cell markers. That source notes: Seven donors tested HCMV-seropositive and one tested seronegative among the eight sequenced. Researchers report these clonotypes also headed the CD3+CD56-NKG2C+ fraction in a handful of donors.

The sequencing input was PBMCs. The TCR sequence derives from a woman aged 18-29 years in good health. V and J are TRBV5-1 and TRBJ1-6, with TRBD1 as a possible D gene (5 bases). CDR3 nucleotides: TGCGCCAGCAGCTTGGCTCGAGGGACCTTTAATTCACCCCTCCACTTT. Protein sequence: CASSLARGTFNSPLHF.